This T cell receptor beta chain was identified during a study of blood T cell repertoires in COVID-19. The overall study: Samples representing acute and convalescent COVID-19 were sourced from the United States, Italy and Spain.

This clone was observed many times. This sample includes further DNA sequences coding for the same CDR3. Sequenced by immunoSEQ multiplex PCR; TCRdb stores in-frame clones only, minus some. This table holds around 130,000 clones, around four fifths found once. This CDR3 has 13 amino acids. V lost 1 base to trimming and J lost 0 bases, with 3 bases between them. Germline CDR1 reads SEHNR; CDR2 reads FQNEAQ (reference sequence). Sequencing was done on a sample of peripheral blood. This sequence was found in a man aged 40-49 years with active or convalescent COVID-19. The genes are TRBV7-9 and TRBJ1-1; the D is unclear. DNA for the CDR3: TGTGCCAGCAGCTTAGACATGAACACTGAAGCTTTCTTT. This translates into CASSLDMNTEAFF.